The clone carrying this TCR beta chain occurred once. No antigen is known for it. The entry originates in a study of a mutant IDH1 vaccine in newly diagnosed glioma. Study context: Held at week 35, visit V12 was the safety follow-up, and visit V13 followed at week 47.

Sample time point: week 35, safety follow-up. The investigators gave 300 ug of mutant IDH1 20-mer peptide in each vaccine dose, together with topical imiquimod. Administration of eight vaccinations to patients took place in weeks 1, 3, 5, 7, 11, 15, 19, 23. Assay: immunoSEQ multiplex PCR; the TCRdb copy retains only in-frame clones and omits some. This sample has 60,000 or so clones, with around 84% found just once. Sequenced material: PBMCs, taken from a glioma patient whose treatment included an IDH1 peptide vaccine. The receptor was derived from a man aged 25 to 40 with glioma.

The DNA for the CDR3 is TGTGCCAGCAGCTCCCGGACAGGGGGCGAGAACGAGCAGTACTTC. Its protein product is CASSSRTGGENEQYF. The rearrangement joins TRBV7-6 to TRBJ2-7; TRBD1 matches 11 bases. Germline assignment: CDR1 SGHVS and CDR2 FNYEAQ. The CDR3 extends over 15 amino acids. Unmatched junction bases numbered 7, after V lost 4 bases and J lost 5 bases. The full variable domain, rest sourced from reference TRBV7-6 and TRBJ2-7, is GAGVSQSPRYKVTKRGQDVALRCDPISGHVSLYWYRQALGQGPEFLTYFNYEAQQDKSGLPNDRFSAERPEGSISTLTIQRTEQRDSAMYRCASSSRTGGENEQYFGPGTRLTVT.